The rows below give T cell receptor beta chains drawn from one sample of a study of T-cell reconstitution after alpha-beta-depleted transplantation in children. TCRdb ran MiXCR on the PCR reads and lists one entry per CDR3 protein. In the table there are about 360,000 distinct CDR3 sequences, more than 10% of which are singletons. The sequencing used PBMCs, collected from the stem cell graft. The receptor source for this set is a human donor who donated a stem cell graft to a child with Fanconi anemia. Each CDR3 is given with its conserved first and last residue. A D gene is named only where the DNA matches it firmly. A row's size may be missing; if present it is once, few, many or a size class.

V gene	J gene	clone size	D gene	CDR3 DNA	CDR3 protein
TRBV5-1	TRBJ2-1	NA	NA	TGCGCCAGCAGCAACTACAACAATGAGCAGTTCTTC	CASSNYNNEQFF
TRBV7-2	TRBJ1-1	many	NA	TGTGCCAGCAGCTTAGTCGTGGGGTTGAACACTGAAGCTTTCTTT	CASSLVVGLNTEAFF
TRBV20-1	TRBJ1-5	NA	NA	TGCAGTGCTAGGGGGGGGGTCGGAAATCAGCCCCAGCATTTT	CSARGGVGNQPQHF
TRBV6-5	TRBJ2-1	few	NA	TGTGCCAGCAGTTCCCGGGAGACGAGCTCCTACAATGAGCAGTTCTTC	CASSSRETSSYNEQFF
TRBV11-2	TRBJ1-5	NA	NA	TGTGCCAGCAGCCAAGGTCGGGGGCCCCAGCATTTT	CASSQGRGPQHF
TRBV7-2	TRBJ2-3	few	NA	TGTGCCAGCAGCTTATCAGAGATTAGCACAGATACGCAGTATTTT	CASSLSEISTDTQYF
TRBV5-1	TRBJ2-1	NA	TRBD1	TGCGCCAGCAGCATTGACAGGGCATGGGGCAATGAGCAGTTCTTC	CASSIDRAWGNEQFF
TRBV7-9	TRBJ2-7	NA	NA	TGTGCCAGCAGCCCGAGACAGGAGACCTACGAGCAGTACTTC	CASSPRQETYEQYF
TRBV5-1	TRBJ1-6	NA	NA	TGCGCCACTAGGCCCTTTTTGACGGAAAATTCACCCCTCCACTTT	CATRPFLTENSPLHF
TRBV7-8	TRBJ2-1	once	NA	TGTGCCAGCAGCCCGCGGACTGGGCCCAATGAGCAGTTCTTC	CASSPRTGPNEQFF
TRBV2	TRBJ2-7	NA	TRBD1	TGTGCCAGCACCCGGACGGGACAGGAATACGAGCAGTACTTC	CASTRTGQEYEQYF
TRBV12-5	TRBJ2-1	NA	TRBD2	TGTGCTAGTGGTTTGGGGGGGGGAGCCGCTGGAGAGCAGTTCTTC	CASGLGGGAAGEQFF
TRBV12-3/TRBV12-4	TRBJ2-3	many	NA	TGTGCCAGCTCTCGCAGGAAAGTCGAGCAGTATTTT	CASSRRKVEQYF
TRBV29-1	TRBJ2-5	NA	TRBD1	TGCAGCGTACAAGGGGGCGCAGGGGAGACCCAGTACTTC	CSVQGGAGETQYF
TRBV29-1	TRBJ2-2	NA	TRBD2	TGCAGCGGTGGACTAGCTGGCGGGGAGCTGTTTTTT	CSGGLAGGELFF
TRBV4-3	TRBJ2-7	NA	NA	TGCGCCAGCAGCCAAGGTTGGAGCCGGGGCACCGATTTCGGATTGGGCGAGCAGTACTTC	CASSQGWSRGTDFGLGEQYF
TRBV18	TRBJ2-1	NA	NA	TGTGCCAGCACCAGACAGACAAGCACATACAATGAGCAGTTCTTC	CASTRQTSTYNEQFF
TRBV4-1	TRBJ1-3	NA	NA	TGCGCCAGCAGCTCCCTCCACGGGCAAAGAAACACCATATATTTT	CASSSLHGQRNTIYF
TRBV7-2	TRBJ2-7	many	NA	TGTGCCAGCAGCCCATTCAGCAGGATCTACGAGCAGTACTTC	CASSPFSRIYEQYF
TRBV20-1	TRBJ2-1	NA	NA	TGCAGTGCTAGGTTGGCAGGGCCGATAGACTACTACAATGAGCAGTTCTTC	CSARLAGPIDYYNEQFF
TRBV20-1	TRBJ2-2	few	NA	TGCAGTGCTAGTGAAAGGGGCGGGGAGCTGTTTTTT	CSASERGGELFF
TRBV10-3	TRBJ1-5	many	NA	TGTGCCATCAGTGGAGGCACCAATCAGCCCCAGCATTTT	CAISGGTNQPQHF
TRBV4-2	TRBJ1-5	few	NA	TGTGCCAGCAGCCAAGATGGGGGGTTGCGGCCCCAGCATTTT	CASSQDGGLRPQHF
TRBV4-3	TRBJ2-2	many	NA	TGCGCCAGCAGCCTACTGGGGGGCGCCGGGGAGCTGTTTTTT	CASSLLGGAGELFF
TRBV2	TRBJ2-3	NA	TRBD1	TGTGCCAGCAGTGACGACAGGGGGAGAGAGACAGATACGCAGTATTTT	CASSDDRGRETDTQYF
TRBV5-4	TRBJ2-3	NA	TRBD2	TGTGCCAGCAGCACCCGGACTAGCGGGGGGGATACGCAGTATTTT	CASSTRTSGGDTQYF
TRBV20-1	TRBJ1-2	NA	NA	TGCAGTGCATTTAAACAGACCAACTATGGCTACACCTTC	CSAFKQTNYGYTF
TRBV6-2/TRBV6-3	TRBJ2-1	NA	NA	TGTGCCAGCAGGCCGACTAGTGACGAGCAGTTCTTC	CASRPTSDEQFF
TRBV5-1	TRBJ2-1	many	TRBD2	TGCGCCAGCAGCCCGACTAGCGGGGGGGCCGTAGAGCAGTTCTTC	CASSPTSGGAVEQFF
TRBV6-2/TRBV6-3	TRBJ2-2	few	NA	TGTGCCAGCAGCGGTGGAGGGGGTACCGGGGAGCTGTTTTTT	CASSGGGGTGELFF
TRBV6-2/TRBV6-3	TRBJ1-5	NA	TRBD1	TGTGCCAGCAGTGGGACAGGGGTTCAGCCCCAGCATTTT	CASSGTGVQPQHF
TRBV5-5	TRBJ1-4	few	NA	TGTGCCAGCAGCTTCGACGGACGGAATGAAAAACTGTTTTTT	CASSFDGRNEKLFF
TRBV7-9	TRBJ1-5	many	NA	TGTGCCAGCAGCTTCCAGGAGGATCAGCCCCAGCATTTT	CASSFQEDQPQHF
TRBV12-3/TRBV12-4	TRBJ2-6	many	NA	TGTGCCAGCAAAAGGGAAACTGGGGCCAACGTCCTGACTTTC	CASKRETGANVLTF
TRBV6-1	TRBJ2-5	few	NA	TGTGCCAGCAGACCCACGGCTGCTGGTTGGGAGACCCAGTACTTC	CASRPTAAGWETQYF
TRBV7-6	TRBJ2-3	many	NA	TGTGCCAGCAGCTTATATTTTGGGGATACGCAGTATTTT	CASSLYFGDTQYF
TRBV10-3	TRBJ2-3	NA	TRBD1	TGTGCCATCAGTGAGGGGACAGGGGAGACAGATACGCAGTATTTT	CAISEGTGETDTQYF
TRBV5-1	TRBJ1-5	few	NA	TGCGCCAGCAGCTCAGAGCCCAATCAGCCCCAGCATTTT	CASSSEPNQPQHF
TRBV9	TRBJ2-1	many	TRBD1	TGTGCCAGCAGCGTAGATCCAGGGACAGGCGCCGTGGATGAGCAGTTCTTC	CASSVDPGTGAVDEQFF
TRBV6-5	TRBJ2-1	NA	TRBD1	TGTGCCAGCAGTTGGACAGGCGTCAATGAGCAGTTCTTC	CASSWTGVNEQFF
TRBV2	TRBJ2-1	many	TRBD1	TGTGCCAGCAGGCCGACAGGGGCCAATGAGCAGTTCTTC	CASRPTGANEQFF
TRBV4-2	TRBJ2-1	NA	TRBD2	TGTGCCAGCAGCCAAGATAAACCAGCGGGGGCCGCGAATTACAATGAGCAGTTCTTC	CASSQDKPAGAANYNEQFF
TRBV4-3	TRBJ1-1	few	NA	TGCGCCAGCAGCCAACTGGCTTTGAACACTGAAGCTTTCTTT	CASSQLALNTEAFF
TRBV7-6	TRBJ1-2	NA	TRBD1	TGTGCCAGCAGCAATATAGGACAGGGAGGCAATGGCTACACCTTC	CASSNIGQGGNGYTF
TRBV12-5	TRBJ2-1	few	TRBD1	TGTGCTAGTGGTTTGGTACGTGCGACAGGGGTCAATGAGCAGTTCTTC	CASGLVRATGVNEQFF
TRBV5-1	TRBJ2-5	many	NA	TGCGCCAGCAGCTACACAGGGAAGGGAGGAGAGACCCAGTACTTC	CASSYTGKGGETQYF
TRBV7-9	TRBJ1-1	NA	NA	TGTGCCAGCAGCTTAGCGGGGAGCCGAACTGAAGCTTTCTTT	CASSLAGSRTEAFF
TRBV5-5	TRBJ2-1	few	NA	TGTGCCAGCAGCTCAGGAGGGGGGGCCTCCTACAATGAGCAGTTCTTC	CASSSGGGASYNEQFF
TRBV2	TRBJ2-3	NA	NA	TGTGCCAGCAGTGAAAGACAGAGCACAGATACGCAGTATTTT	CASSERQSTDTQYF
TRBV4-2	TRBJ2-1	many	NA	TGTGCCAGCAGCCGGGACACCACTTTATCGAATGAGCAGTTCTTC	CASSRDTTLSNEQFF
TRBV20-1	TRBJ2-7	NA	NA	TGCAGTGCTAGATGGCCAAACTCGAAGGCCTACGAGCAGTACTTC	CSARWPNSKAYEQYF
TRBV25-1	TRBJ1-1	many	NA	TGTGCCAGCACCGGGGGAGGGGCTGGCACTGAAGCTTTCTTT	CASTGGGAGTEAFF
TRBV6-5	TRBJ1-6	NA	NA	TGTGCCAGCAGTTACTCGACGGGGGGTAATTCACCCCTCCACTTT	CASSYSTGGNSPLHF
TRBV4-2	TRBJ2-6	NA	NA	TGTGCCAGCAGCCCTGAGGGAGGCTCTGGGGCCAACGTCCTGACTTTC	CASSPEGGSGANVLTF
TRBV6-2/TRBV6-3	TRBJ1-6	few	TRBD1	TGTGCCAGCAGAAAGACAGGGGGAACACCCCTCCACTTT	CASRKTGGTPLHF